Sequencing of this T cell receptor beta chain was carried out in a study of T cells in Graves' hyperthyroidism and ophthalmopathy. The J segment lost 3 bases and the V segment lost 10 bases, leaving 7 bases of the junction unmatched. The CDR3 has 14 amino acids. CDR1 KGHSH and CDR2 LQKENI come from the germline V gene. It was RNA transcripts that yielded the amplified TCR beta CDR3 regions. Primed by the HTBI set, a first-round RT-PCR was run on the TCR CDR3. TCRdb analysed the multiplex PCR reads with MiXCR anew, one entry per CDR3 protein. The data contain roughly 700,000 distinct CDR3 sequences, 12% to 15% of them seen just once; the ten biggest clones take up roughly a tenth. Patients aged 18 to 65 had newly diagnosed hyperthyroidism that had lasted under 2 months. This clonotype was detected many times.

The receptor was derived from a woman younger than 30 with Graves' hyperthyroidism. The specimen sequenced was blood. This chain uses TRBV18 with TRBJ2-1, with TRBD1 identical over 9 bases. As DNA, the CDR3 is TGTGCCACCTCCGGGACAGGGAGCTACAATGAGCAGTTCTTC. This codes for CATSGTGSYNEQFF.